This record covers a single T cell receptor beta chain. Its antigen is unknown. It has no much larger one-base neighbor in the sample; base qualities were not kept. The donors were healthy, HIV-negative adults with no recently reported acute infections or vaccinations. Only Caucasian adults living in Nashville, Tennessee, USA were represented among the donors. CD4+ T cells were enriched through magnetic negative selection, after which naive cells were positively selected on CD45RA and the remaining negative fraction served as the memory subset. Blood was obtained by leukapheresis, after which PBMCs were separated by Ficoll-Histopaque density gradient centrifugation and cryopreserved in liquid nitrogen vapor phase. Purity and quantity of every magnetically sorted T cell population were checked by analytical flow cytometry. From each sorted fraction, genomic DNA was isolated and quantified by UV absorbance on a Nanodrop 2000c.

The CDR3 holds 15 amino acids from the cysteine to the phenylalanine. Solely the CDR3 DNA is kept, with 45 bases framed from the first base. The V and J ends are trimmed by 2 bases and 2 bases, leaving 12 bases between them. From a lookup of the germline V gene (reference sequence), CDR1 and CDR2 are MNHNY and SVGAGI. The data are from a study of shared clonotypes between healthy human individuals (dated by TCRdb to about 2020). About the study as a whole: A couple of women and three men aged 18 to 49 years were included in the cohort. Libraries were prepared and TCR repertoires were sequenced by different laboratories using diverse techniques, in order to increase sequencing depth and limit assay-specific biases. Between about 0.85 and 8.9 billion PBMCs per donor were obtained by leukapheresis. The study deeply sequenced blood TCR repertoires of five healthy adults to estimate repertoire size and the extent of clonotype sharing between individuals. Per donor, three plates each were used for CD4 naive and CD4 memory, two for CD8 naive, and one for CD8 memory. The study at large found these results: Because the study included a small number of donors, the genetic and exposure-history diversity represented was limited. Clonotypes shared by all four sorted-subset donors showed higher generation probabilities than non-shared clonotypes. Sampling was restricted to blood, and TCR repertoires in tissues likely differ from the TCR repertoires found in blood. Based on pairwise subsampling, the degree of clonotype sharing among donors was expected to be affected by sequencing depth. Larger estimated clonotype richness was generally found for naive subsets than for memory subsets. Across several donors, about 5.2% of naive CD4, approximately 4% of naive CD8, around 2.5% of memory CD4, and 0.4% of memory CD8 clonotypes were shared. Rarefaction of sorted-subset datasets indicated incomplete sequencing despite the large sequencing depth.

Using the deep immunoSEQ assay, multiplex PCR amplified TCR CDR3 regions from genomic DNA. Extracted genomic DNA from each cell subset was distributed evenly across all wells of several immunoSEQ 96-well plates, and each plate was treated as a replicate. For sorted subsets, each replicate PCR was loaded with approximately 190 ng genomic DNA, equivalent to some 27,000 T cell genomes. Purified libraries were quantified with a Qubit 3.0 fluorometer, sized on a Bioanalyzer 2100, and re-quantified with the KAPA Library Quantification kit. Each immunoSEQ 96-well plate was sequenced on its own single-read 150-cycle Illumina NextSeq 550 flow cell. The original methods were these. Because the immunoSEQ output included only junctional sequences and no quality scores, the filtering could not be the same as the filtering used for full-length reads. To assign V/J genes and CDR3, sequences were annotated using PyIR, a Python wrapper for IgBLAST v1.9, with IMGT germline references. Reads were removed for weak V/J assignments (E-value above 1e-6), missing CDR3, stop codons, out-of-frame junctions, or ambiguous translated residues. V3J clonotypes were defined by identical inferred V gene, J gene, and CDR3 amino acid sequence. Percentage overlap between repertoires was calculated by dividing the number of shared unique clonotypes by the size of the smaller repertoire. RTK rarefaction, the Chao1 estimator, and Recon v2.1 estimates of unobserved clonotypes were used to assess repertoire richness. Generation probabilities were computed with OLGA for all TCRbeta clonotypes obtained by the gDNA method from a handful of donors. Here the immuneACCESS table is served through TCRdb, limited to in-frame sequences with V and J called. Missing clones are a known gap in these copies; in checked studies unresolved V genes cover under half, and the rest lacks a known reason. That table furnishes V, J and clone size, whereas the DNA furnished D and trimming. The sample yields approximately 740,000 clones; around 74% were counted once. Under 2% of the sample goes to the ten largest clones.

Rearrangement joined TRBV6-6 to TRBJ1-1; the best D guess is TRBD1, with 6 bases matching. This TCR was sampled from a woman aged 25-40 years in good health. The specimen was memory CD4+ T cells sorted from blood. The intended sense of this specimen's cell subset or site label: CD45RA-negative fraction. The sequenced DNA: TGTGCCAGCAGTTACCTGACAGGAGCTAACACTGAAGCTTTCTTT. Translated, this is CASSYLTGANTEAFF.